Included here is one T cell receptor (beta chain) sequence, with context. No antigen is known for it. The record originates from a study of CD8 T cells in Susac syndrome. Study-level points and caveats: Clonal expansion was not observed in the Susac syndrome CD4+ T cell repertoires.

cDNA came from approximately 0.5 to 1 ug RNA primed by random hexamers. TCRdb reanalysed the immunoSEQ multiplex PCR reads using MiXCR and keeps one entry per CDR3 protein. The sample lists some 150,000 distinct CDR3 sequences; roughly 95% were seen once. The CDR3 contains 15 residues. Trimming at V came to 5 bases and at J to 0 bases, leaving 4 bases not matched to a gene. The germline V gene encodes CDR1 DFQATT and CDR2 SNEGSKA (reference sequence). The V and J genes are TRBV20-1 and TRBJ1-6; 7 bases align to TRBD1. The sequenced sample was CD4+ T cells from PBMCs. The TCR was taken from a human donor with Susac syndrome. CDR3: CSAYRGSSYNSPLHF. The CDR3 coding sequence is TGCAGTGCTTACAGGGGCAGCTCCTATAATTCACCCCTCCACTTT.